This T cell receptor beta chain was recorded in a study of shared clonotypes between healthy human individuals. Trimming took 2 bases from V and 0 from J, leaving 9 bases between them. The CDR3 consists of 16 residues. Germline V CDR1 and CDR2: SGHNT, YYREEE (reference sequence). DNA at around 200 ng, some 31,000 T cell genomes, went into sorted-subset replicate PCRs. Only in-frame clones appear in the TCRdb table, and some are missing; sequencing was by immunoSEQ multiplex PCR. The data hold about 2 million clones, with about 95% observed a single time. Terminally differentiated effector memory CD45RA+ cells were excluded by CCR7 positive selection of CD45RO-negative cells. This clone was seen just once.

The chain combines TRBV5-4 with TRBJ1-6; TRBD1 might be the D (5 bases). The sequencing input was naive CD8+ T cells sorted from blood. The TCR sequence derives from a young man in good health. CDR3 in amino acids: CASSFREGSYNSPLHF. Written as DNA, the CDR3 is TGTGCCAGCAGCTTCAGGGAGGGCTCCTATAATTCACCCCTCCACTTT.